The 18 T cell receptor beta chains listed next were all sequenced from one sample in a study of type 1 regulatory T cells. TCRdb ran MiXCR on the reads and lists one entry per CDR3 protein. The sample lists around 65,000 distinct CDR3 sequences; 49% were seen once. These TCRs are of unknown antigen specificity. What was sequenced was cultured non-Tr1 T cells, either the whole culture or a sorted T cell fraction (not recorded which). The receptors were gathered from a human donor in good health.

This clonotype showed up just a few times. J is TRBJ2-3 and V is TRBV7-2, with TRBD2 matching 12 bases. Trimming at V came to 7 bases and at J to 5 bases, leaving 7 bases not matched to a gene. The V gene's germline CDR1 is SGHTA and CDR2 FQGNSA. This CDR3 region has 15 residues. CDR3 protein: CASTPSGGAGDTQYF. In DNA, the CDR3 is TGTGCCAGCACCCCTAGCGGGGGGGCCGGAGATACGCAGTATTTT.

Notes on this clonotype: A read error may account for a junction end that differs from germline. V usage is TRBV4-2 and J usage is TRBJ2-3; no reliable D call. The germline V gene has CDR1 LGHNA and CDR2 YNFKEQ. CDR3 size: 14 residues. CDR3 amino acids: CASSPRVPGDAQYF. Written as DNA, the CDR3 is TGTGCCAGCAGCCCTCGGGTACCTGGAGATGCGCAGTATTTT.

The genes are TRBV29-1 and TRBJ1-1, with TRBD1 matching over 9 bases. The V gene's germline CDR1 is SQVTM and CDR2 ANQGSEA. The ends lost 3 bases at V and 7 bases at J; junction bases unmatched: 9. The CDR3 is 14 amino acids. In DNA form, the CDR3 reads TGCAGCGTTGATTCTCCCCGACAGGGGGGTGAAGCTTTCTTT. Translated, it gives CSVDSPRQGGEAFF.

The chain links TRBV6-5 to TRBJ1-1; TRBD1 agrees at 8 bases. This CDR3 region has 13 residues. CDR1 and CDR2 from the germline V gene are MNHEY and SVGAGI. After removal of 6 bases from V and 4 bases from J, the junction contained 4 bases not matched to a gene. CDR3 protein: CASRQGQVTEAFF. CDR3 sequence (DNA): TGTGCCAGCAGGCAGGGACAGGTCACTGAAGCTTTCTTT.

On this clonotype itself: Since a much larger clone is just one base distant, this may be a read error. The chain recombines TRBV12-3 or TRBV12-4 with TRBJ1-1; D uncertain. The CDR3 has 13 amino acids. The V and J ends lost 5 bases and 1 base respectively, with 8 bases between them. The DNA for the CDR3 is TGTGCCAGCAGTCTGCAGGCGAACACTGAAGCTTTCTTT. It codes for CASSLQANTEAFF.

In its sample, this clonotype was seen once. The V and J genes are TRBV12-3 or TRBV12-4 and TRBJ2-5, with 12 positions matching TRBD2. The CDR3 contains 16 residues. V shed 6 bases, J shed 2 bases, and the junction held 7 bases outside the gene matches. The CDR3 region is CASSPTSGGPQETQYF. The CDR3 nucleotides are TGTGCCAGCAGCCCGACTAGCGGGGGTCCTCAAGAGACCCAGTACTTC.

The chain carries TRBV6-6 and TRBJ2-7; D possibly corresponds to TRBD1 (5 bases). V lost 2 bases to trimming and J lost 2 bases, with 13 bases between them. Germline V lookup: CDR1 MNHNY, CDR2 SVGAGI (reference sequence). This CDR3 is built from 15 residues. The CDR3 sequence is CASSYGAGRPYEQYF. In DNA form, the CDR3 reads TGTGCCAGCAGTTACGGGGCAGGGCGGCCCTACGAGCAGTACTTC.

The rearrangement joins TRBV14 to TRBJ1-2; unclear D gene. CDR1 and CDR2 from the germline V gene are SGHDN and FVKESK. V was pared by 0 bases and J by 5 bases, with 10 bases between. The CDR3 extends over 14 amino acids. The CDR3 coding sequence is TGTGCCAGCAGCCAAGAAAGAGCGGCTTATGGCTACACCTTC. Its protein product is CASSQERAAYGYTF.

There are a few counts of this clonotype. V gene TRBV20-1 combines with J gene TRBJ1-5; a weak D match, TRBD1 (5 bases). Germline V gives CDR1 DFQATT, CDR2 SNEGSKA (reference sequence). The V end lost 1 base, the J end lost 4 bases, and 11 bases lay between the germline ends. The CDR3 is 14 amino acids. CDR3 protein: CSARAGGDNQPQHF. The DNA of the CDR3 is TGCAGTGCTAGAGCAGGAGGGGATAATCAGCCCCAGCATTTT.

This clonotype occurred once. CDR3 nucleotide sequence: TGTGCCTGGAGAGGTGATCGTTACTACAATGAGCAGTTCTTC. This gives the protein CAWRGDRYYNEQFF. V is TRBV30 and J is TRBJ2-1; no definite D call. The CDR3 covers 14 residues. CDR1 and CDR2 (germline): GTSNPN, SVGIG (reference sequence). With 3 bases removed from V and 3 bases from J, the gap between germline ends came to 12 bases.

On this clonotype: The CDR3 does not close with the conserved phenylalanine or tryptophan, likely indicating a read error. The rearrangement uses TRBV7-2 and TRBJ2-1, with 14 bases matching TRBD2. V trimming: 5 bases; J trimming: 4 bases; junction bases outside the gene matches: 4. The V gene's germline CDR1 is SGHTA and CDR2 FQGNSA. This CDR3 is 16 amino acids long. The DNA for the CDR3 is TGTGCCAGCAGCCCAAGGACTAGCGGGGGGTACAATGAGCAGTTCTAC. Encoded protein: CASSPRTSGGYNEQFY.

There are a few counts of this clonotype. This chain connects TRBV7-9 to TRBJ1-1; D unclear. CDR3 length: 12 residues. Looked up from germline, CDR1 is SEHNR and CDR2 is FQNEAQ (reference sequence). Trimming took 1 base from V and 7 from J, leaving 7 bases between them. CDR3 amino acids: CASSLDGFEAFF. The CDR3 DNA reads TGTGCCAGCAGCTTAGACGGATTTGAAGCTTTCTTT.

The CDR3 nucleotides read TGCAGTGCTAGAGATGGCGCTAGGAGAGTTCGAGAGACCCAGTACTTC. This sequence encodes CSARDGARRVRETQYF. The chain couples TRBV20-1 to TRBJ2-5; D is undetermined. This CDR3 spans 16 amino acids. Germline CDR1 is DFQATT and CDR2 is SNEGSKA (reference sequence). Trimming left V 0 bases short and J 4 bases short, with 18 bases between.

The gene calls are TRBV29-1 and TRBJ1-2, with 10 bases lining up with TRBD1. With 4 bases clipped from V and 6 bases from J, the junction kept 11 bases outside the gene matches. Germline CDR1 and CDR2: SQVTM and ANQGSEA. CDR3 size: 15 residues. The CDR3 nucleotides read TGCAGCGTTGGGGGTCTCATCGGACAGGGGGATGGCTACACCTTC. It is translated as CSVGGLIGQGDGYTF.

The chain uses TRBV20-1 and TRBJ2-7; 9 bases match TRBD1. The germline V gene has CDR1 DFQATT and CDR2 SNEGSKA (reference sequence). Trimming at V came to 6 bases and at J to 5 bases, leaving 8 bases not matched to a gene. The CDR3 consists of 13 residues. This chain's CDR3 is CSAEPGQGNEQYF. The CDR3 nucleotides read TGCAGTGCAGAGCCGGGACAGGGCAACGAGCAGTACTTC.

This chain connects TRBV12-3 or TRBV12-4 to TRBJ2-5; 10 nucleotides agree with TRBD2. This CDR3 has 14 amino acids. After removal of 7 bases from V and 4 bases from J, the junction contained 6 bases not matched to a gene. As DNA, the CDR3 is TGTGCCAGCACCTTAGCGGGGGGAACAGAGACCCAGTACTTC. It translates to CASTLAGGTETQYF.

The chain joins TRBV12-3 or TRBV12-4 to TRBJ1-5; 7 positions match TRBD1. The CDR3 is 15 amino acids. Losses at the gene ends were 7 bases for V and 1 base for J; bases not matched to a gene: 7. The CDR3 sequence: CASTQAGQSNQPQHF. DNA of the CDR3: TGTGCCAGCACTCAGGCGGGACAGAGCAATCAGCCCCAGCATTTT.

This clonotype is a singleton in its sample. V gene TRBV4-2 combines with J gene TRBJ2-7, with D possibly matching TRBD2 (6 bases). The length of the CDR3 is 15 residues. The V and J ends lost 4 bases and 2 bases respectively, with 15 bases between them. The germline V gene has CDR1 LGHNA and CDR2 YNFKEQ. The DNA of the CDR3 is TGTGCCAGCAGCCCGCTGGCGGGGCTCACCTACGAGCAGTACTTC. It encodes CASSPLAGLTYEQYF.